This is a list of T cell receptor beta chains from one sample in a study of T-cell memory formation after mild COVID-19. TCRdb recomputed calls from the 5' RACE reads with MiXCR, one row per CDR3 protein. The sample has roughly 320,000 distinct CDR3 sequences; approximately 27% are singletons. Sequenced material: PBMCs or a T cell subset sorted from them (not recorded which). The source of these receptors is an adult woman who had mild COVID-19 (a few samples of this study predate the infection). Cell type and time point are not known. The CDR3 runs from the conserved cysteine through the conserved F or W. Fields, in order: J gene, clone size, V gene, D gene, CDR3 DNA, CDR3 protein. The D gene is left open where the match is weak. For some rows the clone size is stated as once, few or many, or as a class when expanded; others skip it.

>TRBJ2-1|-|TRBV7-2|-
TGTGCCAGCAGCTTAGTCGGCCCAGGCACCTACAATGAGCAGTTCTTC
CASSLVGPGTYNEQFF
>TRBJ2-1|few|TRBV4-3|TRBD1
TGCGCCAGCAGCCTGACAGGGTCTACCACCTACAATGAGCAGTTCTTC
CASSLTGSTTYNEQFF
>TRBJ1-1|few|TRBV6-5|-
TGTGCCAGCAGTTACTCGAACGGAGGCTATGAAGCTTTCTTT
CASSYSNGGYEAFF
>TRBJ2-2|-|TRBV7-2|-
TGTGCCAGCAGCTATAGGACCTCGACGGGGACCGGGGAGCTGTTTTTT
CASSYRTSTGTGELFF
>TRBJ2-3|few|TRBV6-2/TRBV6-3|-
TGTGCCAGCAGTGGAGGTCCAGGGGGGATCGCAGATACGCAGTATTTT
CASSGGPGGIADTQYF
>TRBJ2-2|few|TRBV18|-
TGTGCCAGCTCACCACAGAAGGTGAACACCGGGGAGCTGTTTTTT
CASSPQKVNTGELFF
>TRBJ2-5|-|TRBV4-1|-
TGCGCCAGCAGCCAAGAACCAGGATCAGCAGAGACCCAGTACTTC
CASSQEPGSAETQYF
>TRBJ1-2|few|TRBV4-3|-
TGCGCCAGCAGCCAAGAATTGGCACCCTATGGCTACACCTTC
CASSQELAPYGYTF
>TRBJ2-5|few|TRBV6-1|TRBD1
TGTGCCAGCAGTGGCCGGGACAGGGGGCTCGGACGAGAGACCCAGTACTTC
CASSGRDRGLGRETQYF
>TRBJ1-2|-|TRBV3-1|-
TGTGCCAGCAGCCAAGGACGGGGAGAGGGCTATGGCTACACCTTC
CASSQGRGEGYGYTF
>TRBJ2-7|few|TRBV6-5|-
TGTGCCAGCAGCCGTACAGCCAACTACGAGCAGTACTTC
CASSRTANYEQYF
>TRBJ2-7|few|TRBV7-2|TRBD2
TGTGCCAGCAGCTTGGATAGCGGGAGATACGAGCAGTACTTC
CASSLDSGRYEQYF
>TRBJ1-1|few|TRBV12-3/TRBV12-4|-
TGTGCCAGCAGTTACGCAACAGACACTGAAGCTTTCTTT
CASSYATDTEAFF
>TRBJ1-2|-|TRBV5-5|-
TGTGCCAGCAGCTTGATGGGGATGAACTATGGCTACACCTTC
CASSLMGMNYGYTF
>TRBJ2-7|few|TRBV12-3/TRBV12-4|-
TGTGCCAGCAGTCGTCAGGACACCGCCTACGAGCAGTACTTC
CASSRQDTAYEQYF
>TRBJ2-7|many|TRBV27|-
TGTGCCAGCAGTTTATCTCAGGGTGCCATCTACGAGCAGTACTTC
CASSLSQGAIYEQYF
>TRBJ1-1|few|TRBV12-3/TRBV12-4|-
TGTGCCAGCAGCCCCTCGGGCACTGAAGCTTTCTTT
CASSPSGTEAFF
>TRBJ2-1|few|TRBV7-3|-
TGTGCCAGCAGCTTAGAGGGCAGGGGTCGCAATGAGCAGTTCTTC
CASSLEGRGRNEQFF
>TRBJ1-1|few|TRBV18|-
TGTGCCAGCTCACCGGACAGTTGGAACACTGAAGCTTTCTTT
CASSPDSWNTEAFF
>TRBJ2-7|-|TRBV7-2|-
TGTGCCAGCAGTTCGCCAGAGACAGGATGCTACGAGCAGTACTTC
CASSSPETGCYEQYF
>TRBJ1-6|-|TRBV5-5|-
TGTGCCAGCAGCCTGAGGTCGGGGAATTCACCCCTCCACTTT
CASSLRSGNSPLHF
>TRBJ2-1|-|TRBV5-1|TRBD2
TGCGCCAGCAGCTTGATTGGCGGGGGGCACAATGAGCAGTTCTTC
CASSLIGGGHNEQFF
>TRBJ2-2|-|TRBV6-2/TRBV6-3|TRBD2
TGTGCCAGCAGCCAGGGACTAGCGGGAGGGCACACCGGGGAGCTGTTTTTT
CASSQGLAGGHTGELFF
>TRBJ2-3|few|TRBV7-2|TRBD2
TGTGCCAGCAGCCCAGGGGGACTAGCGGGGACAGATACGCAGTATTTT
CASSPGGLAGTDTQYF
>TRBJ1-1|few|TRBV6-6|-
TGTGCCAGCAGGGGGGTGAACACTGAAGCTTTCTTT
CASRGVNTEAFF
>TRBJ1-5|-|TRBV27|-
TGTGCCAGCAGTTCCCCGTTTAGCAATCAGCCCCAGCATTTT
CASSSPFSNQPQHF
>TRBJ2-7|-|TRBV29-1|-
TGCAGCGTTGAGGAGGCGGGACCGCCTTTCGAGCAGTACTTC
CSVEEAGPPFEQYF
>TRBJ2-1|few|TRBV4-3|-
TGCGCCAGCAGCCAAGAATGGCAATCCTACAATGAGCAGTTCTTC
CASSQEWQSYNEQFF
>TRBJ2-1|few|TRBV11-2|TRBD2
TGTGCCAGCAGCGCGGGACTAGCGGGACTCAATGAGCAGTTCTTC
CASSAGLAGLNEQFF
>TRBJ2-1|-|TRBV15|-
TGTGCCACCAGCAGAGATGGTGCGGGATCCTACAATGAGCAGTTCTTC
CATSRDGAGSYNEQFF
>TRBJ2-4|-|TRBV2|-
TGTGCCAGCAGCGACCAGTACTTC
CASSDQYF
>TRBJ2-7|-|TRBV5-6|-
TGTGCCAGCAGTTGGGACGCTAGCAAGCAGTACTTC
CASSWDASKQYF
>TRBJ1-5|once|TRBV3-1|TRBD1
TGTGCCAGCAGCCAGGGACAGGGACGGAGCAATCAGCCCCAGCATTTT
CASSQGQGRSNQPQHF
>TRBJ2-7|-|TRBV11-2|-
TGTGCCAGCAGCTTAGTCGGCGGGATGAGCTCCTACGAGCAGTACTTC
CASSLVGGMSSYEQYF
>TRBJ2-7|-|TRBV30|-
TGTGCCTGGAGACCGGGTGTCGTCTACGAGCAGTACTTC
CAWRPGVVYEQYF
>TRBJ1-1|-|TRBV6-5|-
TGTGCCAGCAGTTGGTCAGGGACAGCTTTCTTT
CASSWSGTAFF
>TRBJ2-7|few|TRBV7-2|-
TGTGCCAGCAGCCCCGGGGACACCTACTACGAGCAGTACTTC
CASSPGDTYYEQYF
>TRBJ2-3|few|TRBV7-8|-
TGTGCCAGCAGCTTCGGCAGGGAGAGCACAGATACGCAGTATTTT
CASSFGRESTDTQYF
>TRBJ2-7|many|TRBV7-9|TRBD2
TGTGCCAGCAGCTCCTCTAGCGGGAGATGGTACGAGCAGTACTTC
CASSSSSGRWYEQYF
>TRBJ2-7|-|TRBV30|TRBD2
TGTGCCTGGAGTGTACGTCTTGGCGGGAGGAGCTCCTACGAGCAGTACTTC
CAWSVRLGGRSSYEQYF
>TRBJ1-2|-|TRBV5-1|-
TGCGCCAGCACCCAGCAACAGGGTACGGATGGCTACACCTTC
CASTQQQGTDGYTF
>TRBJ2-1|few|TRBV24-1|TRBD1
TGTGCCACCAGGAACACCGGGACAGGTGGTAATGAGCAGTTCTTC
CATRNTGTGGNEQFF
>TRBJ2-2|few|TRBV12-3/TRBV12-4|TRBD1
TGTGCCAGCGGATCCAACAGGGGAAACACCGGGGAGCTGTTTTTT
CASGSNRGNTGELFF
>TRBJ2-7|-|TRBV12-3/TRBV12-4|TRBD1
TGTGCCAGCAGACTGACGGGACAGGGCTCCTACGAGCAGTACTTC
CASRLTGQGSYEQYF
>TRBJ2-7|-|TRBV3-1|-
TGTGCCAGCAGCCCAGCACCGACTGGCTACGAGCAGTACTTC
CASSPAPTGYEQYF
>TRBJ1-2|few|TRBV7-2|-
TGTGCCAGCCATTTCCCCGGGGGGACCATCTATGGCTACACCTTC
CASHFPGGTIYGYTF
>TRBJ2-1|-|TRBV18|TRBD2
TGTGCCAGCTCACGACGGACTAGCGGAGGCAATGAGCAGTTCTTC
CASSRRTSGGNEQFF
>TRBJ1-4|-|TRBV4-1|-
TGCGCCAGCAGCCAAGATGGCGGGGTTTCAACTAATGAAAAACTGTTTTTT
CASSQDGGVSTNEKLFF
>TRBJ2-3|-|TRBV2|TRBD2
TGTGCCAGCAGCACCTTTAGCGGGGGCACAGATACGCAGTATTTT
CASSTFSGGTDTQYF